The 14 T cell receptor beta chains below were found in one sample sequenced in a study of blood T cell repertoires in COVID-19. Measured with immunoSEQ multiplex PCR; TCRdb has only the in-frame clones, and not every one. The data show a few hundred thousand clones, around 92% seen once. Sequenced input: peripheral blood. These receptors all come from a woman younger than 45 with COVID-19, enrolled during active disease.

The chain is built from TRBV2 and TRBJ1-5; D might be TRBD1 (5 bases). Per germline, CDR1 SNHLY and CDR2 FYNNEI. The CDR3 totals 14 residues. V shed 6 bases and J shed 5 bases, with 14 bases lying between them. The chain's CDR3 is CASSLDKAYQPQHF. In DNA form, the CDR3 reads TGTGCCAGCAGCCTGGACAAGGCCTATCAGCCCCAGCATTTT.

This sequence joins TRBV3-1 (or the pseudogene TRBV3-2) and TRBJ2-1, with D possibly TRBD2 on 6 matching bases. Trimming left V 1 base short and J 9 bases short, with 7 bases between. CDR1 LGHDT and CDR2 YNNKEL come from the germline V gene (reference sequence). The CDR3 spans 12 residues. In nucleotides, the CDR3 is TGTGCCAGCAGCCAAGGGGGGGTTGAGCAGTTCTTC. It translates to CASSQGGVEQFF.

This CDR3 is CASSQEGAAYTEAFF. For the CDR3, the DNA is TGTGCCAGCAGCCAAGAAGGGGCAGCGTACACTGAAGCTTTCTTT. This chain connects TRBV4-2 to TRBJ1-1; a weak D match, TRBD1 (5 bases). In germline, CDR1 is LGHNA, CDR2 YNFKEQ. This CDR3 has 15 residues. V dropped 0 bases and J dropped 3 bases, with 11 bases sitting between them.

This clone was counted between two and nine times. This CDR3 reads CASSFSGGAYEQYF. CDR3 bases: TGTGCCAGCAGCTTTAGCGGGGGGGCTTACGAGCAGTACTTC. V usage is TRBV6-5 and J usage is TRBJ2-7; 11 nucleotides match TRBD2. Germline V gene sequence: CDR1 MNHEY, CDR2 SVGAGI. With V trimmed by 6 bases and J by 4 bases, 5 bases remained unmatched. This CDR3 comprises 14 residues.

Only a few counts were recorded for this clone. The chain combines TRBV5-4 with TRBJ1-1, with 7 bases that match TRBD1. This CDR3 is 13 amino acids long. Germline loops: CDR1 SGHNT, CDR2 YYREEE (reference sequence). Trimming took 5 bases from V and 3 from J; bases not matched to a gene: 4. For the CDR3, the DNA is TGTGCCAGCAGTACTGACAGGGACACTGAAGCTTTCTTT. Encoded protein: CASSTDRDTEAFF.

The gene calls are TRBV18 and TRBJ2-1, with TRBD2 matching 9 bases. The CDR3 totals 16 residues. CDR1 KGHSH and CDR2 LQKENI come from the germline V gene. With V trimmed by 2 bases and J by 5 bases, 7 bases remained unmatched. DNA for the CDR3: TGTGCCAGCTCACCAAACGTAGCGGGGGCCAACAATGAGCAGTTCTTC. Translating gives CASSPNVAGANNEQFF.

V usage is TRBV4-1 and J usage is TRBJ2-7, with a weak D call TRBD1 (6 bases). Germline CDR1 MGHRA, CDR2 YSYEKL. V gave up 1 base and J gave up 0 bases, with 10 bases separating them. The CDR3 loop spans 15 amino acids. CDR3 protein: CASSQVDSPSYEQYF. The CDR3 DNA is TGCGCCAGCAGCCAAGTGGACAGCCCCTCCTACGAGCAGTACTTC.

The chain recombines TRBV3-1 (or the pseudogene TRBV3-2) with TRBJ2-1; 7 positions match TRBD1. The J segment lost 3 bases and the V segment lost 4 bases, leaving 6 bases of the junction unmatched. The CDR3 consists of 15 residues. Germline V CDR1 and CDR2: LGHDT, YNNKEL (reference sequence). The CDR3 nucleotides are TGTGCCAGCAGCCGCACCGGGACAGACTACAATGAGCAGTTCTTC. Its protein is CASSRTGTDYNEQFF.

The CDR3 DNA follows: TGTGCTAGTGGTTTGGTACTCTCCCCCGGTGGGCGGGAGGGCCATGAGCAGTTCTTC. Encoded protein: CASGLVLSPGGREGHEQFF. The chain recombines TRBV12-5 with TRBJ2-1; 9 bases agree with TRBD2. The J segment lost 8 bases and the V segment lost 0 bases, leaving 17 bases of the junction unmatched. The CDR3 sequence is 19 residues long. Germline lookup yields CDR1 LGHNT and CDR2 FRNRAP.

The J gene is TRBJ2-1, the V gene TRBV6-5; 10 bases match TRBD2. Per germline, CDR1 MNHEY and CDR2 SVGAGI. This CDR3 comprises 13 residues. Losses at the gene ends were 4 bases for V and 10 bases for J; bases not matched to a gene: 4. CDR3: CASSLLAGNEQFF. The DNA of the CDR3 is TGTGCCAGCAGTTTACTAGCGGGAAACGAGCAGTTCTTC.

The chain couples TRBV7-8 to TRBJ1-1; D gene uncertain. V lost 5 bases, J lost 1 base, and 5 bases lay in between. From germline, CDR1 is SGHVS and CDR2 FQNEAQ. The CDR3 length is 12 residues. CDR3 in DNA: TGTGCCAGCAGCCCTAGGAACACTGAAGCTTTCTTT. It specifies CASSPRNTEAFF.

This chain joins TRBV5-5 and TRBJ1-4; D is perhaps TRBD1 (5 bases). The CDR3 is 16 amino acids. Germline V gives CDR1 SGHKS, CDR2 YYEKEE (reference sequence). The V end was cut by 4 bases, the J end by 2 bases, with 15 bases between. DNA of the CDR3: TGTGCCAGCAGCCTCCCCCGCAGGGTTACTAATGAAAAACTGTTTTTT. Its protein is CASSLPRRVTNEKLFF.

The V gene is TRBV10-3, the J gene TRBJ1-2, with a tentative D call TRBD1 (5 bases). Germline CDR1 reads ENHRY; CDR2 reads SYGVKD. Trimming shortened V by 10 bases and J by 2 bases, and 14 bases separated the two germline ends. This CDR3 is built from 13 residues. CDR3 sequence: CATGGGINYGYTF. CDR3 DNA: TGTGCCACCGGGGGGGGGATCAACTATGGCTACACCTTC.

Only one count was recorded for this clone. The CDR3 DNA follows: TGCGCCAGCAGCCCGTGGGACAGGGAGGACTATGGCTACACCTTC. As protein: CASSPWDREDYGYTF. The chain couples TRBV4-1 to TRBJ1-2; TRBD1 matches 9 bases. This CDR3 region has 15 residues. Germline V CDR1 and CDR2: MGHRA, YSYEKL. V gave up 4 bases and J gave up 3 bases; unmatched junction bases: 6.